Described below is a single T cell receptor (beta chain) sequence and its context. The sample is drawn from a study of blood T cell repertoires in COVID-19. Study context: Sources were T cells, B-cell-depleted T cells, or PBMCs; the material itself was cDNA or gDNA.

Sequencing used immunoSEQ multiplex PCR; TCRdb keeps in-frame clones, though not all of them. Among about 74,000 clones listed, roughly 81% were seen once. Germline V gene sequence: CDR1 LNHDA, CDR2 SQIVND (reference sequence). The CDR3 contains 13 residues. V gave up 6 bases and J gave up 7 bases, with 12 bases separating them. Sequencing was carried out using peripheral blood. The gene calls are TRBV19 and TRBJ1-4; TRBD1 might be the D (5 bases). The sequence came from a man aged 70-80 years with acute or convalescent COVID-19. The CDR3 DNA is TGTGCCAGTAGACAGGTCGGGGGTGAAAAACTGTTTTTT. Translated: CASRQVGGEKLFF.